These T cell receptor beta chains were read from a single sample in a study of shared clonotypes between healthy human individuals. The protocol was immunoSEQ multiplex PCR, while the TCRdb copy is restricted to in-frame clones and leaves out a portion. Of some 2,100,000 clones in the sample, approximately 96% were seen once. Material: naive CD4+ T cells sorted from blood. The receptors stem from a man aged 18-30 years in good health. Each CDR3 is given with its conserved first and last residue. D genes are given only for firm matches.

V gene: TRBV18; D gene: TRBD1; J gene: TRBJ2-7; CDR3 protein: CASSPRQGYEQYF
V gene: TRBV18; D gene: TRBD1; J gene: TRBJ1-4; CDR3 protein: CASSLAGTGNEKLFF
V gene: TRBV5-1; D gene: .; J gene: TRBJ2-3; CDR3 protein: CASSFEGRTDTQYF
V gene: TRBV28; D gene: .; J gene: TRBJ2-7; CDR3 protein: CASSWQGSYEQYF
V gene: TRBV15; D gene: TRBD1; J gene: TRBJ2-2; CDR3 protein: CATSSRPGQGKRGGELFF
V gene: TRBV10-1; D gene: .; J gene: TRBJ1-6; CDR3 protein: CASQSSYNSPLHF
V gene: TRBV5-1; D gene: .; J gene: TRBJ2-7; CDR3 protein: CASSLGQMNEQYF
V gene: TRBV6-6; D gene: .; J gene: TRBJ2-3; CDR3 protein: CASSYSELTGTDTQYF
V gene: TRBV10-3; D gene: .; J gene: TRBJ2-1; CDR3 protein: CAISEPGGFRANEQFF
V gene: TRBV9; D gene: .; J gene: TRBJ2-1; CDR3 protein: CASSGDTWGEQFF
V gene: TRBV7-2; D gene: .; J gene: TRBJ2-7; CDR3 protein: CASSLGGMSHEQYF
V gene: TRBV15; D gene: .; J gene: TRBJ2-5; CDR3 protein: CATSKRTTKKGETQYF
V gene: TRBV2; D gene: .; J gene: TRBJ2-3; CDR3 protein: CASSTRDTQYF
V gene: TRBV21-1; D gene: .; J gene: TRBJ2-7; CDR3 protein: CASYLGGPRSSYEQYF
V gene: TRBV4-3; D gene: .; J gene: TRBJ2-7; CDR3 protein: CASSQDQTGFSYEQYF
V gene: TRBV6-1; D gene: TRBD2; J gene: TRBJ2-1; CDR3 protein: CASSESLAGGSYNEQFF
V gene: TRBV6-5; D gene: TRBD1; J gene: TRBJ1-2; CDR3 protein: CASSYGQGSEYGYTF
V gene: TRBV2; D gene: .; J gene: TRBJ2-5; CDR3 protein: CASSEALPGTQYF